The sequence of this T cell receptor beta chain was determined in a study of pediatric ulcerative colitis. Study-level results: Two patients' blood samples yielded substantially fewer templates. Rectal pinch biopsies may have included blood-derived T cells, especially in patients with overt colitis.

The V gene's germline CDR1 is SQVTM and CDR2 ANQGSEA. This CDR3 region has 13 residues. V gave up 7 bases and J gave up 6 bases; unmatched junction bases: 7. The rectum was sampled with one to two pinch biopsies at colonoscopy. Points on this clone: What it recognizes is unknown.

Measured with immunoSEQ multiplex PCR; TCRdb has only the in-frame clones, and not every one. The sample yields 17,000 or so clones, just under 75% seen once. Sample: gut tissue. This sequence was found in a girl under 18 with moderate ulcerative colitis. This chain joins TRBV29-1 and TRBJ2-4; 9 bases are shared with TRBD1. CDR3 sequence (DNA): TGCAGCGCACAACAGGGGGCGGGAAACATTCAGTACTTC. Amino acids: CSAQQGAGNIQYF.